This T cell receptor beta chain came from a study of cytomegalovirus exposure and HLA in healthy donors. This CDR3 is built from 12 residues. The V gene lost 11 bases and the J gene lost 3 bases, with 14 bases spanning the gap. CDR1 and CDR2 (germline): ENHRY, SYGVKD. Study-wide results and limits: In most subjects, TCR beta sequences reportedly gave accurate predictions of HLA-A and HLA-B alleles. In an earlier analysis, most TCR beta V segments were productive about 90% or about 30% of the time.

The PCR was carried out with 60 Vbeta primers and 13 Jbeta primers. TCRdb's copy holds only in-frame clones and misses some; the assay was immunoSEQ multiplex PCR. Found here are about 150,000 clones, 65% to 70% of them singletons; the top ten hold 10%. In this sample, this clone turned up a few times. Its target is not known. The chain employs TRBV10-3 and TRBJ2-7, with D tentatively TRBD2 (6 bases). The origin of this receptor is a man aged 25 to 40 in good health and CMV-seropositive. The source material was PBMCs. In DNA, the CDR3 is TGTGCCGGTAGCGGAGTGCGCTACGAGCAGTACTTC. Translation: CAGSGVRYEQYF.